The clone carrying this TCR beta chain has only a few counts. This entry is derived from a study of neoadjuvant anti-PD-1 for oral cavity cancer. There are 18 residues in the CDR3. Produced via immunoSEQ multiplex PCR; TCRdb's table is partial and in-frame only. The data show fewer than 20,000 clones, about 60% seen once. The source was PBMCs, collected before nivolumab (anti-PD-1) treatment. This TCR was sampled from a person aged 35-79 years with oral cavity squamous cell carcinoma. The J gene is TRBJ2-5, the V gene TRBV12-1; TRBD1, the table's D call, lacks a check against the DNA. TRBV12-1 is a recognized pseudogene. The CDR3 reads CASSPTVLTNPLRETQYF. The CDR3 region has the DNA TGTGCCAGCAGCCCCACTGTCCTGACAAACCCTTTAAGGGAGACCCAGTACTTC.